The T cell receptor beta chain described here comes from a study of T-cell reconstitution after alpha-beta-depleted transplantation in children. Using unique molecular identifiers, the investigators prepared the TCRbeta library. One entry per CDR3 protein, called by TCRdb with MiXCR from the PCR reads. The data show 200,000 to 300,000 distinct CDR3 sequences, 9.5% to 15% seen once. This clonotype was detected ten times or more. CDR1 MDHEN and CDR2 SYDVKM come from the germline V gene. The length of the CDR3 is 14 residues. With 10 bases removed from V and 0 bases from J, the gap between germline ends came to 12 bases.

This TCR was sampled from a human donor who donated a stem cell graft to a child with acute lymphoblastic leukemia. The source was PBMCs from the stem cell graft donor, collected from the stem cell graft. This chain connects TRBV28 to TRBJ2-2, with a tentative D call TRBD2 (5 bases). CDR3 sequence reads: CAIQDWTNTGELFF. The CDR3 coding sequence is TGTGCCATCCAGGACTGGACGAACACCGGGGAGCTGTTTTTT.